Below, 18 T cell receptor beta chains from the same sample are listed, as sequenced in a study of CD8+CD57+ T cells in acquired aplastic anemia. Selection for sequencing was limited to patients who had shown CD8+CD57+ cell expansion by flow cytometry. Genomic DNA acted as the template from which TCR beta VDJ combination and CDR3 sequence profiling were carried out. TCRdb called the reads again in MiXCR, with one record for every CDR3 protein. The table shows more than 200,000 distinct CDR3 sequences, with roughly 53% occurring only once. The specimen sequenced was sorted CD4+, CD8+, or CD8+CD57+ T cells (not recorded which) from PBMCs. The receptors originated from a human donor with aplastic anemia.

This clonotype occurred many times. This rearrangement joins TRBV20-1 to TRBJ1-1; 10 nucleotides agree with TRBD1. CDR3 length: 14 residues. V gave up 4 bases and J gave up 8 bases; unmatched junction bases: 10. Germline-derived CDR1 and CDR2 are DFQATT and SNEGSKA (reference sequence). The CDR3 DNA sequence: TGCAGTGCTAAGACGACAGGGGGCTCAGGAGAAGCTTTCTTT. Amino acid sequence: CSAKTTGGSGEAFF.

This chain's CDR3 is CASRTDRDYEQYF. CDR3 bases: TGTGCCAGCAGGACGGACAGGGACTACGAGCAGTACTTC. The V gene is TRBV7-9, the J gene TRBJ2-7; TRBD1 matches at 8 bases. This CDR3 contains 13 residues. The germline gives CDR1 SEHNR, CDR2 FQNEAQ (reference sequence). Trimming at V came to 6 bases and at J to 3 bases, leaving 4 bases not matched to a gene.

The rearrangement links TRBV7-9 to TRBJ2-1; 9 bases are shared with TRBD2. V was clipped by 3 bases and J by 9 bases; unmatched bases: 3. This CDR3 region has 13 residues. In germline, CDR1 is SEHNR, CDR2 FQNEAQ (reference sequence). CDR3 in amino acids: CASSLGLASEQFF. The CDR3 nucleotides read TGTGCCAGCAGCTTGGGACTAGCAAGTGAGCAGTTCTTC.

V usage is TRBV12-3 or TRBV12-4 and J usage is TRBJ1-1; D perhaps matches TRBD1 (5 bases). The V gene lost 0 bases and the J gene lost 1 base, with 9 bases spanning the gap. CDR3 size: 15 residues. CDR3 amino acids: CASSLAGGGNTEAFF. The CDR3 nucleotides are TGTGCCAGCAGTTTAGCGGGGGGGGGGAACACTGAAGCTTTCTTT.

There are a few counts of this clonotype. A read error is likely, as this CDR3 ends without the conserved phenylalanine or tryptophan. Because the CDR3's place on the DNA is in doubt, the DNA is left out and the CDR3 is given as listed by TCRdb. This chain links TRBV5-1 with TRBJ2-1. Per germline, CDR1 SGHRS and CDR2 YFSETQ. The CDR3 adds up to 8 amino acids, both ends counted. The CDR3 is CASSSHTV.

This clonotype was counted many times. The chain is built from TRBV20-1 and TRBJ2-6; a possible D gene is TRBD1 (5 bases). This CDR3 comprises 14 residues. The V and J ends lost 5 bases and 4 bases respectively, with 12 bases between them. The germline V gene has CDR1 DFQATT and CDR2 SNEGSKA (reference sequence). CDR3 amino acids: CSASDIFGANVLTF. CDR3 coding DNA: TGCAGTGCTTCGGACATATTCGGGGCCAACGTCCTGACTTTC.

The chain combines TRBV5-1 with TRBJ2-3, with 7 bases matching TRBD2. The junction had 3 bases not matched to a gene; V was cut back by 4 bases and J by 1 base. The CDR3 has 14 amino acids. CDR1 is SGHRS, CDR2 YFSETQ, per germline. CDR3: CASSPGGGTDTQYF. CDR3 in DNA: TGCGCCAGCAGCCCTGGGGGGGGCACAGATACGCAGTATTTT.

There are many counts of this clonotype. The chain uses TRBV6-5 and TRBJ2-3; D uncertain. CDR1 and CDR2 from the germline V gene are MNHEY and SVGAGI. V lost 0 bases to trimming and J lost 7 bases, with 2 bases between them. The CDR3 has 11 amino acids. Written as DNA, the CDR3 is TGTGCCAGCAGTTACTCGTATACGCAGTATTTT. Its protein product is CASSYSYTQYF.

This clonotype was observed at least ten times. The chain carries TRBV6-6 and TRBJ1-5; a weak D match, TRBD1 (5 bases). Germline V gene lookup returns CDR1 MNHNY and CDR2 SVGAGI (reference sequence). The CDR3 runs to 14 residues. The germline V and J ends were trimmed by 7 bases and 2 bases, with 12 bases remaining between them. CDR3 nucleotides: TGTGCCAGCACAACTTCCAGGGGCAATCAGCCCCAGCATTTT. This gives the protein CASTTSRGNQPQHF.

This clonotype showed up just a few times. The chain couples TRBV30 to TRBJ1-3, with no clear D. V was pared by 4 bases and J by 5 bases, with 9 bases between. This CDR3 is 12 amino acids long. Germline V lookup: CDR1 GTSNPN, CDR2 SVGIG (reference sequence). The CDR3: CAWNTPRNTIYF. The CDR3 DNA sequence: TGTGCCTGGAACACCCCTAGAAACACCATATATTTT.

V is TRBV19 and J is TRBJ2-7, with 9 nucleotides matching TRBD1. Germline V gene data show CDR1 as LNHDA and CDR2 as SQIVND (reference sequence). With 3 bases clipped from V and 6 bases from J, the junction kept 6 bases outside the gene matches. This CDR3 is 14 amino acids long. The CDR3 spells CASSMVETGGEQYF. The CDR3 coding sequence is TGTGCCAGTAGTATGGTTGAGACAGGGGGCGAGCAGTACTTC.

The CDR3 here is CASSEEGGAYEQYF. The DNA of the CDR3 is TGTGCCAGCAGTGAAGAAGGCGGGGCCTACGAGCAGTACTTC. The chain has TRBV25-1 and TRBJ2-7; D possibly corresponds to TRBD2 (6 bases). The CDR3 has 14 residues. Germline loops: CDR1 MGHDK, CDR2 SYGVNS. Trimming pared 2 bases from V and 2 bases from J, leaving 10 bases between.

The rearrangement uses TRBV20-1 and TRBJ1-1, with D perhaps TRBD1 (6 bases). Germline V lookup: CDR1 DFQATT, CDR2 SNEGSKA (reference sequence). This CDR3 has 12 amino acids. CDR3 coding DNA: TGCAGCGTTGCCGGGGGCATCACTGAAGCTTTCTTT. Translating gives CSVAGGITEAFF.

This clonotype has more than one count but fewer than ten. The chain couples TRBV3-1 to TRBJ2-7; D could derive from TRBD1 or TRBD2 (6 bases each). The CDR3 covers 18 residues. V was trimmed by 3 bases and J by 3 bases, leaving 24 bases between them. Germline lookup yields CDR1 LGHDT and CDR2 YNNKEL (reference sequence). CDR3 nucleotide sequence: TGTGCCAGCAGCCACCGGGGACGTGGAGGGGGACAAAACTACGAGCAGTACTTC. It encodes CASSHRGRGGGQNYEQYF.

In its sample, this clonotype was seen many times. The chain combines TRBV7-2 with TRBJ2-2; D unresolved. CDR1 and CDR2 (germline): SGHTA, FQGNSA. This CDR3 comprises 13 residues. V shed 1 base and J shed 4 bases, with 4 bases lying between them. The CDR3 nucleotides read TGTGCCAGCAGCTTAGTATCCACCGGGGAGCTGTTTTTT. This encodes CASSLVSTGELFF. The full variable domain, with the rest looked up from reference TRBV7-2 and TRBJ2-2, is GAGVSQSPSNKVTEKGKDVELRCDPISGHTALYWYRQSLGQGLEFLIYFQGNSAPDKSGLPSDRFSAERTGGSVSTLTIQRTQQEDSAVYLCASSLVSTGELFFGEGSRLTVL.

The CDR3, as DNA: TGTGCCAGCAGTGACTATCGACAGGGACCCAGTTCACCCCTCCACTTT. This codes for CASSDYRQGPSSPLHF. The chain carries TRBV25-1 and TRBJ1-6, with 7 bases that match TRBD1. This CDR3 spans 16 amino acids. V shed 3 bases and J 9 bases; nucleotides not matched to a gene: 11. Germline lookup yields CDR1 MGHDK and CDR2 SYGVNS.

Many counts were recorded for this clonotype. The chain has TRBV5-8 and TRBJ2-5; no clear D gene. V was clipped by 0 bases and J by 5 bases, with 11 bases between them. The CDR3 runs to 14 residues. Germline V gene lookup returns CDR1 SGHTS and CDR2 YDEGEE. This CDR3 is CASSLEIIIETQYF. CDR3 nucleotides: TGTGCCAGCAGCTTGGAAATTATAATCGAGACCCAGTACTTC.

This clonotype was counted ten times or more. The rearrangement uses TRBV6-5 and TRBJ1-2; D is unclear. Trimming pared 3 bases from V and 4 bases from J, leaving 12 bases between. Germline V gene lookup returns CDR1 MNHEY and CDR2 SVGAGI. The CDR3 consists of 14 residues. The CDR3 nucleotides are TGTGCCAGCAGTTATCGGGCCTCCCGCTATGGCTACACCTTC. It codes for CASSYRASRYGYTF.